The following is a T cell receptor beta chain sequence with its context. The entry originates in a study of shared clonotypes between healthy human individuals. The CDR3 has 16 residues. After removal of 5 bases from V and 5 bases from J, the junction contained 9 bases not matched to a gene. From germline, CDR1 is MGHRA and CDR2 YSYEKL. Authors' data handling: Junction-only immunoSEQ sequences carried no quality scores, so filtering differed. The data were produced by immunoSEQ multiplex PCR, yet TCRdb's version contains in-frame clones alone and is incomplete. V, J and clone size derive from that table, while D and trimming were established from the DNA sequence. Among about 640,000 clones listed, around 72% were seen once.

The chain has TRBV4-1 and TRBJ1-4; 9 nucleotides match TRBD1. The sequenced sample consisted of memory CD4+ T cells sorted from blood. Regarding subset: CD45RA-negative fraction. The receptor was derived from a woman aged 25-40 years in good health. CDR3 DNA: TGCGCCAGCAGCGATCTCCGGGACAGGGCAAATGAAAAACTGTTTTTT. Its protein product is CASSDLRDRANEKLFF.